The rows below give T cell receptor beta chains drawn from one sample of a study of beta chain features in type 1 diabetes. Produced via immunoSEQ multiplex PCR; TCRdb's table is partial and in-frame only. Here the sample spans around 280,000 clones, approximately 15% being singletons. Sequencing was performed on naive CD4+ T cells from blood. The receptors derive from a man aged 18 to 29 with type 1 diabetes. Both conserved end residues are part of each CDR3. D genes are given only for firm matches.

TRBJ2-5	.	TRBV7-9	CASSRGQSETQYF
TRBJ2-7	TRBD2	TRBV29-1	CSVIIRGLAGGVSLEQYF
TRBJ2-3	.	TRBV6-1	CASSTRGVADTQYF
TRBJ2-5	.	TRBV28	CASSSLGLGQETQYF
TRBJ2-3	.	TRBV5-6	CASRRAGFSTDTQYF
TRBJ2-1	.	TRBV30	CAWSFARATYTYNEQFF
TRBJ2-5	.	TRBV7-9	CASSLAAGRETQYF
TRBJ1-4	.	TRBV30	CAWSVGSVRNEKLFF
TRBJ2-5	TRBD2	TRBV9	CASSVAALAGQETQYF
TRBJ2-7	TRBD1	TRBV5-6	CASSWGTGGGYEQYF
TRBJ1-5	TRBD1	TRBV10-3	CAISESRTGVNQPQHF
TRBJ2-7	.	TRBV18	CASSPSGSYEQYF
TRBJ2-7	TRBD2	TRBV15	CATSRDRSSGAYEQYF
TRBJ1-1	.	TRBV9	CASSVVLMNTEAFF
TRBJ2-7	TRBD1	TRBV19	CASRDRGHEQYF
TRBJ2-1	TRBD1	TRBV14	CASSRDRDSEQFF
TRBJ2-1	.	TRBV7-2	CASSSGGSSYNEQFF
TRBJ2-5	.	TRBV5-1	CASSLVLQETQYF
TRBJ1-1	.	TRBV5-1	CASSFRGRDREAFF
TRBJ2-3	.	TRBV6-5	CASPGWSMDTQYF
TRBJ2-4	TRBD1	TRBV29-1	CSALVQGADKNIQYF
TRBJ2-3	.	TRBV29-1	CSVEEPGDTQYF
TRBJ2-5	TRBD2	TRBV12-5	CASALGGGGQETQYF
TRBJ2-5	TRBD2	TRBV7-9	CASSYPWGSGKARVETQYF
TRBJ2-1	TRBD1	TRBV5-6	CASSLGQGWNEQFF
TRBJ2-2	TRBD2	TRBV5-4	CASSQGLAVNTGELFF
TRBJ1-5	TRBD1	TRBV10-3	CAIRQGIGQPQHF
TRBJ1-1	TRBD1	TRBV28	CASSLRQGEAFF
TRBJ2-2	.	TRBV6-6	CASSRTGRANTGELFF
TRBJ2-5	.	TRBV11-2	CASRHKQGDQETQYF
TRBJ1-5	.	TRBV27	CASSLLGPLDQPQHF
TRBJ2-3	TRBD1	TRBV11-2	CASSPGQGRDTQYF
TRBJ2-4	.	TRBV4-1	CASSQPGHRLGNIQYF
TRBJ2-7	.	TRBV7-2	CASSMGRSEQYF
TRBJ2-2	.	TRBV2	CASSAGTGELFF
TRBJ2-5	.	TRBV28	CASSLARGIGETQYF
TRBJ2-1	.	TRBV7-2	CASSLAGRSARGRIEQFF
TRBJ2-1	.	TRBV5-4	CASSLTGTYNEQFF
TRBJ1-2	.	TRBV7-9	CASSDAVGGVYGYTF
TRBJ2-7	TRBD1	TRBV19	CASSQPGQGAYEQYF
TRBJ2-6	.	TRBV6-1	CASSDFAATGANVLTF
TRBJ2-2	.	TRBV18	CAAGTATGELFF
TRBJ2-5	.	TRBV12-2	CASRLGRCQTQYF
TRBJ2-3	TRBD2	TRBV7-2	CASSLPPYSGKYPDTQYF
TRBJ1-2	TRBD1	TRBV30	CAWRRGPGDYGYTF
TRBJ1-5	.	TRBV19	CASSRLQGHSNQPQHF
TRBJ2-3	TRBD2	TRBV11-2	CASSSPGTSPTDTQYF
TRBJ2-7	TRBD1	TRBV18	CASSPGQGNYEQYF
TRBJ2-7	TRBD2	TRBV7-9	CASSVRRTSNYEQYF
TRBJ2-7	.	TRBV4-3	CASSQDIGREQYF
TRBJ2-5	TRBD2	TRBV11-2	CASSLGAGSETQYF